This T cell receptor beta chain was sequenced in a study of spatial heterogeneity in lung cancer. Study as a whole: Where available, sequencing covered follow-up PBMC samples, taken at a median of around two years after resection. Detection consistently yielded more beta chains than alpha chains. The library had UMIs, and each TCR and UMI pair averaged more than ten raw reads.

This clonotype was detected a few times. V shed 6 bases and J shed 2 bases, with 10 bases lying between them. Germline V gene lookup returns CDR1 SNHLY and CDR2 FYNNEI. There are 13 residues in the CDR3. Time point specified: blood at routine non-recurrence follow-up after resection. Unsorted samples of tumor, nontumor lung or frozen PBMC had their whole RNA sequenced. Each CDR3 protein gets one entry after TCRdb re-called the 5' RACE reads with MiXCR. The sample comprises 100,000 to 120,000 distinct CDR3 sequences, more than 10% of which are singletons, and more than 20% rests with the top ten. The V gene is TRBV2, the J gene TRBJ2-5; D gene ambiguous. The source was PBMCs, collected at follow-up. This TCR was recovered from a female donor with early-stage non-small cell lung cancer. The CDR3 DNA reads as TGTGCCAGCAGCGTTACCTATCAAGAGACCCAGTACTTC. It yields the protein CASSVTYQETQYF.